This T cell receptor (beta chain) was identified in a study of blood T cell repertoires in COVID-19. Study overall: In each case, the material was cDNA or gDNA derived from T cells, B-cell-depleted T cells, or PBMCs.

Participant age was roughly 18 to 95 years, and participants resided in 25 or so US areas. As originally analysed: From reference gene primer amplification, estimates of nucleated cell counts were derived. TCRdb keeps only in-frame clones here, not all; method: immunoSEQ multiplex PCR. V and J calls and clone size follow that table, whereas D and trimming were derived from the DNA. The repertoire holds over 250,000 clones, around 84% seen once, with 5% in the top ten. This CDR3 is 10 amino acids long. In this sample, this clone turned up a few times. An end of the junction differs from the germline gene, which may be a read error.

The sequencing sample was made of PBMCs or T cells enriched from blood (not recorded which). The chain is built from TRBV12-3 or TRBV12-4 and TRBJ1-2; D unresolved. The TCR was taken from a man in his forties who had been exposed to COVID-19. CDR3 DNA sequence: TGTGCCAGCAGTTTGGGCACCCTCATCTTC. Residues: CASSLGTLIF.